This TCR beta chain was sequenced in a study of CD8+CD57+ T cells in acquired aplastic anemia. The length of the CDR3 is 15 residues. The ends were cut back, 8 bases at V and 0 bases at J, with 15 bases in the middle. In germline, CDR1 is LNHDA, CDR2 SQIVND (reference sequence). The study's findings and limits: The number of CD8+ CDR3 sequences shared by patients and controls was around 30.

Concerning this clonotype: Its antigen remains unidentified.

Patients included in sequencing had previously demonstrated CD8+CD57+ cell expansion by flow cytometry. Diagnosis of severe acquired aplastic anemia applied to all patients. Genomic DNA templated the TCR beta VDJ and CDR3 profiling. TCRdb analysed the reads with MiXCR anew, one entry per CDR3 protein. The repertoire has 150,000 to 200,000 distinct CDR3 sequences, 65% to 75% of them found once; the top ten carry under 60%. The source of this sequence is a human donor with aplastic anemia. The sample comprised sorted CD4+, CD8+, or CD8+CD57+ T cells (not recorded which) from PBMCs. The chain uses TRBV19 and TRBJ2-3; D is uncertain. CDR3 residues: CASETRAGSTDTQYF. The CDR3 region has the DNA TGTGCCAGTGAAACCAGAGCCGGGAGCACAGATACGCAGTATTTT.